Listed below are T cell receptor beta chains from one sample, sequenced in a study of beta chain features in type 1 diabetes. The method was immunoSEQ multiplex PCR; TCRdb's version includes in-frame clones alone and lacks a portion of them. The table lists under 250,000 clones, 14% of them singletons. Material for sequencing was naive CD4+ T cells from blood. The source is a woman in her 40s in good health. Each CDR3 is given with its conserved first and last residue. A D gene is named only where the DNA matches it firmly. Clone size appears in some rows only: once, few, many, or a class for an expanded clone.

v_call,d_call,clone_size,j_call,cdr3_aa,cdr3_nt
TRBV19,NA,NA,TRBJ1-3,CASIVGPGQTYGNTIYF,TGTGCCAGTATCGTCGGACCCGGACAGACTTATGGAAACACCATATATTTT
TRBV5-6,TRBD1,NA,TRBJ1-2,CASSPGQGTYGYTF,TGTGCCAGCAGCCCCGGACAGGGGACCTATGGCTACACCTTC
TRBV5-1,TRBD2,NA,TRBJ2-7,CASSHNGRAGGIPSSYEQYF,TGCGCCAGCAGCCACAACGGGAGAGCGGGGGGAATACCAAGCTCCTACGAGCAGTACTTC
TRBV6-5,NA,NA,TRBJ1-2,CASSLQSNYGYTF,TGTGCCAGCAGTCTCCAGTCTAACTATGGCTACACCTTC
TRBV11-2,NA,NA,TRBJ2-2,CASSPLPGELFF,TGTGCCAGCAGCCCCCTTCCCGGGGAGCTGTTTTTT
TRBV2,TRBD2,few,TRBJ2-7,CASKGFERGPSNEQYF,TGTGCCAGCAAAGGCTTCGAGCGGGGGCCTTCCAACGAGCAGTACTTC
TRBV2,NA,NA,TRBJ2-3,CASSDGSTDTQYF,TGTGCCAGCAGTGACGGTAGCACAGATACGCAGTATTTT
TRBV5-1,NA,NA,TRBJ2-5,CASSEPTGVQETQYF,TGCGCCAGCAGCGAACCGACAGGCGTCCAAGAGACCCAGTACTTC
TRBV5-4,NA,NA,TRBJ2-3,CASSLGRGWTDTQYF,TGTGCCAGCAGCTTGGGACGGGGATGGACAGATACGCAGTATTTT
TRBV6-1,NA,few,TRBJ2-1,CASSRGTNEQFF,TGTGCCAGCAGCCGGGGGACCAATGAGCAGTTCTTC
TRBV11-2,NA,few,TRBJ2-5,CASRQSGETQYF,TGTGCCAGCCGCCAATCGGGAGAGACCCAGTACTTC
TRBV6-5,NA,few,TRBJ1-2,CASRQGSYGYTF,TGTGCCAGCAGGCAGGGGAGCTATGGCTACACCTTC
TRBV4-1,NA,NA,TRBJ2-6,CASSEFGGSLSSGANVLTF,TGCGCCAGCAGCGAATTCGGTGGTTCCCTCTCCTCTGGGGCCAACGTCCTGACTTTC